This entry concerns a single T cell receptor (beta chain). There is no known antigen for this receptor. The input lacks base qualities; no much larger clone sits a single base away. A two-step, bias-controlled multiplex PCR was used to amplify TCRbeta CDR3 regions from genomic DNA. Primers specific for every TRBV and TRBJ gene segment were included in the multiplex PCR. The immunoSEQ Assay was used to generate the TCRbeta repertoire data. Per the original workflow: To merge closely related sequences, reads went through filtering and clustering using a relative-frequency ratio and a modified nearest-neighbor algorithm. The V, D and J gene assignments for CDR3 sequences were based on IMGT annotation. Template counts were quantified against synthetic TCR CDR3 analog sequences and normalized for PCR amplification bias. Only unique productive sequences, defined as in-frame CDR3 sequences lacking stop codons, were included in the analyses. The immunoSEQ Analyzer software was used to calculate clonality, defined as 1 minus Pielou's evenness, and iChao1 richness. Depending on the Shapiro-Wilk normality results, either Student's t-test or a non-parametric test was run in JMP for statistical testing. TCRdb mirrors the immuneACCESS table, restricted to in-frame sequences. Some clones are absent from its copies; in checked studies, under half trace to an unresolved V gene, and the reason for the others is unknown. V and J calls and clone size follow that table, whereas D and trimming were derived from the DNA. The sample records thousands of clones, 90% to 95% of which are singletons. In total, the top ten clones hold around 0.65% of the sample.

These data originate in a study of naive CD8 T cells in extremely preterm neonates (dated by TCRdb to about 2017). As for the study more broadly: Sorted naive CD8+ T cells from four age groups (extremely preterm neonates, term neonates, young children and adults) were used in the study to compare TCRbeta CDR3 repertoires. Overall study outcomes, separate from this receptor: The authors noted a small sample size and variable productive template counts among preterm samples as limitations. Preterm neonates showed significantly lower iChao1 richness than every other age group (p < 0.05) along with an even clone distribution, indicating a less rich repertoire. To track T cell development within individuals, the authors urged prospective longitudinal studies of preterm and term neonates. Compared with the older groups, preterm CDR3s were shorter and closer to germline, carrying fewer N additions and showing less junctional trimming. Preterm neonates shared more CDR3 nucleotide sequences (around 2.5%) than term neonates (0.4%), young children (about 0.03%) and adults (about 0.01%).

Preterm samples were obtained from four extremely preterm deliveries at about 23-27 weeks of gestation. Exclusion from the study was applied to pregnancies with fetal demise, active maternal HSV infection or known maternal HIV infection. A FACSAria III cell sorter was used to sort live, Annexin V-negative naive CD8+ T cells (CD3+CD8+CD45RA+CCR7+). Between roughly 18,000 and 110,000 naive CD8+ T cells were sorted per sample. Mixed venous-arterial cord blood was collected with preassembled standardized sampling kits. Cord blood was held at room temperature and processed no more than 4 hours after collection. Ficoll-Paque density gradient centrifugation was used to isolate mononuclear cells from diluted blood. Before sorting, mononuclear cells were cryopreserved in roughly 10% DMSO plus 90% FBS and kept long term at -150 degrees C. After thawing, cells were stained with Annexin V along with antibodies against CD3, CD8, CCR7 and CD45RA. The DNeasy Blood and Tissue Kit was used to extract genomic DNA from sorted cell pellets that had been snap-frozen.

The germline V gene sets CDR1 to KGHSH and CDR2 to LQKENI. Trimming takes 3 bases from V and 4 bases from J, and the germline ends sit 18 bases apart. The CDR3 spans 16 residues, from the cysteine through the phenylalanine. The only DNA kept is the CDR3, 48 bases in frame from the first base. The TCR sequence derives from a boy who was born preterm. Specimen: naive CD8+ T cells from cord blood. Rearrangement joined TRBV18 to TRBJ1-2; no confident D gene assignment can be made. Here the CDR3 is given as CASSPSTGSLPYGYTF. The nucleotide sequence is given as TGTGCCAGCTCACCTTCTACCGGGTCGCTACCCTATGGCTACACCTTC.